The present T cell receptor (beta chain) was sequenced within a study of T cells in Graves' hyperthyroidism and ophthalmopathy. General study results and limits: In the analysis, a 13 V-J model separated ophthalmopathy from stable hyperthyroidism. Blood also carried most thyroid clonotypes expanded above 0.001.

The CDR3 consists of 12 residues. Germline CDR1 MNHEY, CDR2 SVGEGT. V lost 5 bases to trimming and J lost 8 bases, with 12 bases between them. In its sample, this clonotype was seen many times. What it binds is not known. From RNA transcripts, TCR beta CDR3 regions were amplified. HTBI primers were the set used in a first-round RT-PCR of the TCR CDR3. Using its own MiXCR run on the multiplex PCR reads, TCRdb lists one record per CDR3 protein. The table has fewer than 450,000 distinct CDR3 sequences, approximately 18% seen once. The chain employs TRBV6-2 or TRBV6-3 and TRBJ1-2; D remains ambiguous. The clonotype was recovered from a woman in her twenties or thirties with Graves' hyperthyroidism that later progressed to Graves' ophthalmopathy. The sample comprised blood. The CDR3 region has the DNA TGTGCCAGCAGTGACCGCCCCGCGGGCTACACCTTC. Protein product: CASSDRPAGYTF.